These T cell receptor beta chains were read from a single sample in a study of tumor T cells in aggressive B-cell lymphoma. Assay used: immunoSEQ multiplex PCR; TCRdb lists only in-frame clones, some missing. The sample includes some 400 clones, 90% to 95% seen only once; the top ten take around 8.5%. The sequencing input was tumor tissue. These receptors were obtained from an adult with diffuse large B cell lymphoma. Each CDR3 is given with its conserved first and last residue.

TRBV27,TRBJ2-1,CASSFAPGLASNNEQFF
TRBV27,TRBJ1-5,CATRDGQGRGQPQHF
TRBV4-1,TRBJ1-4,CASSRDRGVNEKLFF
TRBV5-4,TRBJ1-6,CASSDRNSPLHF
TRBV11-2,TRBJ2-7,CASSLAGTSYEQYF
TRBV2,TRBJ2-5,CASSSTGVETQYF
TRBV18,TRBJ2-5,CASSPHARRQETQYF
TRBV4-3,TRBJ1-1,CASSQVTGTEAFF
TRBV18,TRBJ1-5,CASSTRGSGEAPQHF
TRBV5-1,TRBJ2-5,CASSLVAGAWGETQYF
TRBV4-1,TRBJ2-7,CASSQERQGTYEQYF
TRBV18,TRBJ1-6,CASSPLPMGGDSPLHF
TRBV19,TRBJ1-2,CASTSRAGTGGGYTF
TRBV18,TRBJ1-1,CASSTQGLNTEAFF
TRBV7-3,TRBJ2-3,CASSLTGADTQYF
TRBV7-8,NA,CASRGATAYEQYF
TRBV29-1,TRBJ2-1,CSTLSGRNEQFF
TRBV30,TRBJ1-2,CAWSDTYGYTF
TRBV10-3,TRBJ1-1,CAISGQNTEAFF
TRBV5-5,TRBJ1-6,CASRPTYHRVEDNSPLHF
TRBV18,TRBJ1-3,CASSPVNSGNTIYF
TRBV9,TRBJ1-2,CASSGYRDRHYGYTF
TRBV7-6,TRBJ1-2,CATITFTGVQGYTF
TRBV18,TRBJ2-2,CASSPSRADTGELFF
TRBV29-1,TRBJ1-5,CSVRDSNNQPQHF
TRBV28,TRBJ1-4,CASSFQEKLFF
TRBV27,TRBJ1-5,CASSERGSNQPQHF
TRBV18,TRBJ1-2,CASSPQGANGYTF
TRBV18,TRBJ1-2,CASSPQGANGYTF
TRBV4-3,TRBJ1-1,CASSQEDGRGNTEAFF
TRBV18,TRBJ1-4,CASSPPVGAATNEKLFF
TRBV30,TRBJ1-1,CAWRGQGYRRGAFF
TRBV9,TRBJ2-7,CASSVAWDSSYEQYF
TRBV12-5,TRBJ2-6,CASGPVTGQSRANVLTF
TRBV29-1,TRBJ2-1,CSAEGEQFF
TRBV27,TRBJ2-7,CASIEGTSGYEQYF
TRBV6-1,TRBJ1-2,CASSGQVRGYTF
TRBV6-4,TRBJ2-2,CASSEGSTGELFF
TRBV28,TRBJ1-5,CASSPHTGGRQPQHF
TRBV5-1,TRBJ1-2,CASSLVTGANYGYTF
TRBV7-8,TRBJ2-5,CASSLRGRGPMDQYF
TRBV18,TRBJ2-7,CASSRQLSYEQYF
TRBV28,TRBJ1-2,CASSPGDRDNGYTF
TRBV2,TRBJ1-1,CASSEASGGGEAFF
TRBV29-1,TRBJ2-3,CSVRTDTQYF
TRBV27,TRBJ1-1,CASSILTGTEAFF
TRBV9,NA,CASSVAWDSSYEQYF
TRBV2,TRBJ1-1,CASSGRGNTEAFF
TRBV19,TRBJ1-1,CASSISGPGTEAFF
TRBV7-9,TRBJ1-1,CASRREGTEAFF
TRBV4-1,TRBJ2-3,CAAWGGNTQYF
TRBV4-1,TRBJ1-5,CASSHLTGVSNQPQHF
TRBV4-1,TRBJ1-1,CASSQGGGRGRTEAFF
TRBV11-2,TRBJ2-7,CASSLAQGNPYEQYF
TRBV28,TRBJ1-1,CASSLSGDTEAFF
TRBV6-5,TRBJ1-1,CASSYSRATEAFF
TRBV29-1,TRBJ2-1,CSVVPLASYNEQFF
TRBV7-2,TRBJ1-4,CASSASGATNEKLFF
TRBV6-5,TRBJ1-3,CASRDLLGNTIYF